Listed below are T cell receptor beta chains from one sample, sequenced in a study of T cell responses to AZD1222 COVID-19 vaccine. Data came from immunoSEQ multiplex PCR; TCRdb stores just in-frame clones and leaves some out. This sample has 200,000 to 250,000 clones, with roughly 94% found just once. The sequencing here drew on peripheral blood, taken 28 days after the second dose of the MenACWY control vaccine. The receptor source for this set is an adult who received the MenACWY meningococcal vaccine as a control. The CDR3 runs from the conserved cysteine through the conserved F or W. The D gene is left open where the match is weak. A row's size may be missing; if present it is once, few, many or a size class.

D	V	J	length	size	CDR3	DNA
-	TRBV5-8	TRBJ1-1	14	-	CASILQGFNTEAFF	TGTGCCAGCATCTTACAGGGATTCAACACTGAAGCTTTCTTT
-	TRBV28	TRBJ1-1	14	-	CASSWVNMNTEAFF	TGTGCCAGCAGTTGGGTGAACATGAACACTGAAGCTTTCTTT
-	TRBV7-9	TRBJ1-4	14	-	CASSLATPDEKLFF	TGTGCCAGCAGCTTAGCGACTCCAGATGAAAAACTGTTTTTT
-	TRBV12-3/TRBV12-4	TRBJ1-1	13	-	CASSFTGSPEAFF	TGTGCCAGCAGTTTCACAGGGTCCCCTGAAGCTTTCTTT
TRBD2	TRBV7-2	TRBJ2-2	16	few	CASSLGLAGLTGELFF	TGTGCCAGCAGCTTAGGTCTAGCGGGGCTTACCGGGGAGCTGTTTTTT
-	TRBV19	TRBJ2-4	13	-	CASSIAGTRIQYF	TGTGCCAGTAGTATTGCCGGGACCCGCATTCAGTACTTC
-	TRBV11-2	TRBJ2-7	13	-	CASSLARHYEQYF	TGTGCCAGCAGCTTAGCCCGGCACTACGAGCAGTACTTC
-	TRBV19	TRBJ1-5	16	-	CASSIVGSPRGQPQHF	TGTGCCAGTAGTATAGTTGGAAGCCCACGAGGTCAGCCCCAGCATTTT
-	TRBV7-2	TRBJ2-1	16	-	CASSLQHQSSYNEQFF	TGTGCCAGCAGCTTACAGCACCAGAGCTCCTACAATGAGCAGTTCTTC
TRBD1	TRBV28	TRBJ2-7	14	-	CASSLIGTVYEQYF	TGTGCCAGCAGCTTAATAGGGACAGTCTACGAGCAGTACTTC
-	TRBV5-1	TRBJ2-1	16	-	CASSLIERGSYNEQFF	TGCGCCAGCAGCTTGATTGAGCGCGGCTCCTACAATGAGCAGTTCTTC
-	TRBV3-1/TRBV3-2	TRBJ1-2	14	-	CASSQPTGRYGYTF	TGTGCCAGCAGCCAACCGACGGGGAGATATGGCTACACCTTC
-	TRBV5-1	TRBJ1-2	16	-	CASSLAARGVGYGYTF	TGCGCCAGCAGCTTGGCCGCAAGGGGTGTTGGGTATGGCTACACCTTC
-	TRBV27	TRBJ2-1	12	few	CASSSDPKEQFF	TGTGCCAGCAGCTCTGACCCCAAGGAACAGTTCTTC
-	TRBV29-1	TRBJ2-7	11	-	CSVGGVREQYF	TGCAGCGTTGGAGGGGTAAGGGAGCAGTACTTC
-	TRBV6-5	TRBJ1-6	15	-	CASTDLQRTNSPLHF	TGTGCCAGCACCGACCTACAGAGGACCAATTCACCCCTCCACTTT
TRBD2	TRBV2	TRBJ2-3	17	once	CASSARVQRGLTDTQYF	TGTGCCAGCAGTGCAAGGGTCCAGCGGGGGCTCACAGATACGCAGTATTTT
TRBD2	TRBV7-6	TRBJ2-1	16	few	CASSLASSGGAFEQFF	TGTGCCAGCAGCTTAGCGTCCAGCGGGGGGGCATTTGAGCAGTTCTTC
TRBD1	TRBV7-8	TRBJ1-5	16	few	CASSTRTGARDQPQHF	TGTGCCAGCAGCACCCGGACAGGGGCTCGCGATCAGCCCCAGCATTTT
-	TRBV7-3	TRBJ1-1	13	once	CASRGDLNTEAFF	TGTGCCAGCAGAGGGGATCTTAACACTGAAGCTTTCTTT